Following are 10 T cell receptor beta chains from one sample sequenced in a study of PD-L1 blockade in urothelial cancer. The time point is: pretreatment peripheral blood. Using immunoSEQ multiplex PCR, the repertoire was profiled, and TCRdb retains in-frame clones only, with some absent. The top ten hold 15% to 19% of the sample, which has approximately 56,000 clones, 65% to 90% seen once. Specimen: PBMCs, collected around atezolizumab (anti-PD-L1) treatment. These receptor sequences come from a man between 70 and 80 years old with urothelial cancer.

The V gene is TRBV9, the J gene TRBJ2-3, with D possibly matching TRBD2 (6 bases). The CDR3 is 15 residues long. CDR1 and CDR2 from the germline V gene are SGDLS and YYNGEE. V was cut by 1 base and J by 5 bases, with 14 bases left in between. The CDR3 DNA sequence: TGTGCCAGCAGCGTATACGGGAGAGGAGAAGATACGCAGTATTTT. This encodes CASSVYGRGEDTQYF.

The CDR3 protein is CASSVERAYEQYF. CDR3 sequence (DNA): TGTGCCAGCAGTGTAGAGAGGGCCTACGAGCAGTACTTC. J is TRBJ2-7 and V is TRBV6-1, with D possibly matching TRBD2 (5 bases). V was shortened by 4 bases and J by 2 bases, with 9 bases between the two germline ends. Per germline, CDR1 MNHNS and CDR2 SASEGT. This CDR3 contains 13 residues.

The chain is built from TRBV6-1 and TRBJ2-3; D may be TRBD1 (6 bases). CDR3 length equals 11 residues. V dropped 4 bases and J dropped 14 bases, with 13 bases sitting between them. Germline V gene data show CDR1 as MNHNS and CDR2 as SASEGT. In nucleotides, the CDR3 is TGTGCCAGCAGTGTGGACAGATACGCGTATTTT. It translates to CASSVDRYAYF.

The CDR3 coding sequence is TGTGCCAGCTCACCACCTTTCGGCGGCAACTATGGCTACACCTTC. This gives the protein CASSPPFGGNYGYTF. The V and J genes are TRBV18 and TRBJ1-2; unclear D gene. There are 15 residues in the CDR3. Germline CDR1 is KGHSH and CDR2 is LQKENI. V lost 0 bases and J lost 2, with 10 bases in between.

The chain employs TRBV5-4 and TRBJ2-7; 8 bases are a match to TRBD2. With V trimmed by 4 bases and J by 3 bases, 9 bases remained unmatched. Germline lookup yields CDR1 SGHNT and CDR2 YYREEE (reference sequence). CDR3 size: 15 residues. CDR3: CASSTPGLVSYEQYF. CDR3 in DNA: TGTGCCAGCAGCACCCCGGGACTAGTGAGCTACGAGCAGTACTTC.

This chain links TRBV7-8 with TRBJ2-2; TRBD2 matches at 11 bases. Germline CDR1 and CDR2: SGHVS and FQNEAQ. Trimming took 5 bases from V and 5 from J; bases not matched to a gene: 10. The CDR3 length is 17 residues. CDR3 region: CASSRTSGPGRTGELFF. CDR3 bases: TGTGCCAGCAGCCGGACTAGCGGGCCGGGGAGGACCGGGGAGCTGTTTTTT. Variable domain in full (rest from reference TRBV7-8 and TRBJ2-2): GAGVSQSPRYKVAKRGQDVALRCDPISGHVSLFWYQQALGQGPEFLTYFQNEAQLDKSGLPSDRFFAERPEGSVSTLKIQRTQQEDSAVYLCASSRTSGPGRTGELFFGEGSRLTVL.

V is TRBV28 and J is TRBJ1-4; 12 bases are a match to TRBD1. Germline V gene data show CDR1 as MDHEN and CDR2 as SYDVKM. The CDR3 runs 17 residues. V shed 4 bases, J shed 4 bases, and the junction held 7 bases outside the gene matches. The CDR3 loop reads CASSSPGQGAGNEKLFF. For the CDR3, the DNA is TGTGCCAGCAGTTCTCCGGGACAGGGGGCCGGTAATGAAAAACTGTTTTTT.

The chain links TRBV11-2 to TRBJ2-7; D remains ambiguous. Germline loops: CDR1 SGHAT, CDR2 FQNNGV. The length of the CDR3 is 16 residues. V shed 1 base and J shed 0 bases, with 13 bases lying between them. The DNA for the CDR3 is TGTGCCAGCAGCTTAGGCGGCGCGCCGAGCTCCTACGAGCAGTACTTC. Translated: CASSLGGAPSSYEQYF.

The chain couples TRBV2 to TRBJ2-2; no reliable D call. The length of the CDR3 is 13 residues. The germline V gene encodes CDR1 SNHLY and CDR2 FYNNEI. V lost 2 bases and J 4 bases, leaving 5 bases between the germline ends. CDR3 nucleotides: TGTGCCAGCAGTGAATGGAGCACCGGGGAGCTGTTTTTT. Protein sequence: CASSEWSTGELFF.

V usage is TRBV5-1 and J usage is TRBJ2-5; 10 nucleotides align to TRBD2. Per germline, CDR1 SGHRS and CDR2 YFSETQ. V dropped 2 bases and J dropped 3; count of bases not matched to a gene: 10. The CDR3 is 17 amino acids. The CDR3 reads CASSFSASGSGEETQYF. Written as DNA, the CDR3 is TGCGCCAGCAGCTTTTCAGCTAGCGGGAGTGGCGAAGAGACCCAGTACTTC.